This T cell receptor (beta chain) was obtained from a study of T cell changes during pregnancy in multiple sclerosis. The CDR3 covers 15 residues. CDR1 and CDR2 (germline): SGHDT, YYEEEE. The V and J ends lost 0 bases and 4 bases, in that order; junction bases with no gene match: 3. Data came from immunoSEQ multiplex PCR; TCRdb stores just in-frame clones and leaves some out. The data show around 67,000 clones, almost 90% seen once. This sequence joins TRBV5-6 and TRBJ1-5, with TRBD1 identical over 8 bases. Sample: peripheral blood, taken after pregnancy. The source is a female donor in good health, enrolled as a control in a pregnancy study. CDR3 nucleotide sequence: TGTGCCAGCAGCTTGGACAGGGGGGGTAATCAGCCCCAGCATTTT. The encoded protein is CASSLDRGGNQPQHF. The whole variable domain, filled in from reference TRBV5-6 and TRBJ1-5, reads DAGVTQSPTHLIKTRGQQVTLRCSPKSGHDTVSWYQQALGQGPQFIFQYYEEEERQRGNFPDRFSGHQFPNYSSELNVNALLLGDSALYLCASSLDRGGNQPQHFGDGTRLSIL.